These 5 T cell receptor beta chains were sequenced from one sample in a study of blood T cells in healthy people across ages (dated by TCRdb to between 2014 and 2017). The library relied on 5' RACE. Sequencer: Illumina HiSeq 2500. The second PCR ran for about 7 to 11 cycles and used a J-beta primer mix along with a sample-barcoded 5' primer. TCRdb reprocessing: public reads trimmed at Q25 with fastp, clones called with MiXCR, in-frame beta chains kept. Records with the same CDR3 protein are collapsed into one entry carrying the most frequent genes and DNA. For this sample the table gives 600,000 or so distinct CDR3 sequences, of which roughly 30% were detected only once. The top ten hold around 14% of the sample. Sequencing was performed on blood. The receptor set was obtained from a woman older than 75 in good health.

A few counts support this clonotype. A much larger clonotype is one base distant, so this may be a read error. This chain joins TRBV27 and TRBJ2-3; D is undetermined. In germline, CDR1 is MNHEY, CDR2 SMNVEV (reference sequence). CDR3 length: 15 residues. Deletions cut 4 bases from V and 2 bases from J, with 13 bases between. CDR3 residues: CASSSTRANTDTQYF. The CDR3 region has the DNA TGTGCCAGCAGTTCGACCCGTGCTAACACAGATACGCAGTATTTT.

This chain links TRBV30 with TRBJ2-5; D perhaps matches TRBD1 (6 bases). From germline, CDR1 is GTSNPN and CDR2 SVGIG (reference sequence). The V and J ends lost 4 bases and 0 bases respectively, with 9 bases between them. The CDR3 has 13 amino acids. For the CDR3, the DNA is TGTGCCTGGAATCAGGGGAACCAAGAGACCCAGTACTTC. It codes for CAWNQGNQETQYF.

This clonotype was seen a few times. J is TRBJ2-2 and V is TRBV12-3 or TRBV12-4, with a possible D match to TRBD2 (5 bases). This CDR3 is built from 16 residues. Trimming cost V 5 bases and J 0 bases, with 13 bases left between them. DNA of the CDR3: TGTGCCAGCAGTAGGCGTCGGGGTTCGAACACCGGGGAGCTGTTTTTT. This gives the protein CASSRRRGSNTGELFF.

The genes are TRBV2 and TRBJ1-2, with TRBD1 as a possible D gene (5 bases). The germline V and J ends were trimmed by 0 bases and 8 bases, with 13 bases remaining between them. This CDR3 comprises 14 residues. Germline V gives CDR1 SNHLY, CDR2 FYNNEI. The CDR3 spells CASSEAWQGAGYTF. In DNA form, the CDR3 reads TGTGCCAGCAGTGAAGCTTGGCAGGGCGCAGGCTACACCTTC.

This clonotype was observed a handful of times. The V gene is TRBV6-1, the J gene TRBJ2-6; a possible D gene is TRBD2 (7 bases). The CDR3 length is 18 residues. Germline V gene data show CDR1 as MNHNS and CDR2 as SASEGT. Between the trimmed V and J ends, which lost 2 bases and 1 base, there was a span of 15 bases. The CDR3 nucleotides are TGTGCCAGCAGTGAACATAGGGGGGGCGCGTCTGGGGCCAACGTCCTGACTTTC. Protein sequence: CASSEHRGGASGANVLTF.